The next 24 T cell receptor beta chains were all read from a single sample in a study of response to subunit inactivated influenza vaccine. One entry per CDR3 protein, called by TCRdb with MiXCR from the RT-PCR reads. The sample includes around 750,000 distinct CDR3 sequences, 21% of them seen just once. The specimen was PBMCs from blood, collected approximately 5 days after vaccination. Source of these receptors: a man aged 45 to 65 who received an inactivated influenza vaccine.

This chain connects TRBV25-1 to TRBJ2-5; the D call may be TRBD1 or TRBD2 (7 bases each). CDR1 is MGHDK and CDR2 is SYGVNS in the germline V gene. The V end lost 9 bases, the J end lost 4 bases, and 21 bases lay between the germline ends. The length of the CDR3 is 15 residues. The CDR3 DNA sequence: TGTGCCAGTCGACAGGGAGGGGGCGCAGCAGAGACCCAGTACTTC. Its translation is CASRQGGGAAETQYF.

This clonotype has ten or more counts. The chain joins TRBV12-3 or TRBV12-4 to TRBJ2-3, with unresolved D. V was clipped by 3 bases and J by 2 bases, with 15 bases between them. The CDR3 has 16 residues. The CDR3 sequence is CASSFGPRMYTDTQYF. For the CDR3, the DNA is TGTGCCAGCAGTTTCGGGCCAAGGATGTACACAGATACGCAGTATTTT.

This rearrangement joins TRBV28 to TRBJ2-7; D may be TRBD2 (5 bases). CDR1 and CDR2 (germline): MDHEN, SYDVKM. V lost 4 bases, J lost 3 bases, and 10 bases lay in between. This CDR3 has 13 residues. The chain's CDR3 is CASSSDSGYEQYF. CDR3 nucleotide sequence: TGTGCCAGCAGTTCGGACTCTGGCTACGAGCAGTACTTC.

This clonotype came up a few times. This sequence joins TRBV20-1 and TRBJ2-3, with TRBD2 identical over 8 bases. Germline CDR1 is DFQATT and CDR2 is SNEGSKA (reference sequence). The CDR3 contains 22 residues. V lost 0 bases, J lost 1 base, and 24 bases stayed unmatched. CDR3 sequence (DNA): TGCAGTGCTAGAGATGCGAGTGTTTTAGCGGCGGGGGGACCTCTCCGCACAGATACGCAGTATTTT. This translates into CSARDASVLAAGGPLRTDTQYF.

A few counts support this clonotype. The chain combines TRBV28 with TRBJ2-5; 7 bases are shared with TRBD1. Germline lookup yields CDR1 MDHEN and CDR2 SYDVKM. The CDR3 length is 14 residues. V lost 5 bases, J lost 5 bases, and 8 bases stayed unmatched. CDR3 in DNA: TGTGCCAGCAGTCCCTGGTCAGGGGGTGAGACCCAGTACTTC. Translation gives CASSPWSGGETQYF.

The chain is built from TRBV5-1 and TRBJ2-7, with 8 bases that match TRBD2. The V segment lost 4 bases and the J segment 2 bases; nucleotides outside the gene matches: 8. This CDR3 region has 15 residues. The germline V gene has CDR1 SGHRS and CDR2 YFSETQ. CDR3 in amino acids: CASSLSGASTYEQYF. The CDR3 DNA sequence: TGCGCCAGCAGCCTTAGCGGGGCGTCAACCTACGAGCAGTACTTC.

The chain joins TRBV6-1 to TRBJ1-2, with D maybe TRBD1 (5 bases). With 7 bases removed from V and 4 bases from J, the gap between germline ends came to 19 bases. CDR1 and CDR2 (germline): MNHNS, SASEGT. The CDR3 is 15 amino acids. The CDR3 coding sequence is TGTGCCAGCACCCAGACTGGAGGGGCGAGCTATGGCTACACCTTC. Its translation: CASTQTGGASYGYTF.

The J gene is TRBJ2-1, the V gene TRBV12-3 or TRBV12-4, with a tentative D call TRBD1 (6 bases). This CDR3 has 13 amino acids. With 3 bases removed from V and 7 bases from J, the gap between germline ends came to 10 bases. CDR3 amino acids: CASSLGASNEQFF. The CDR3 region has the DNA TGTGCCAGCAGTTTGGGGGCTTCTAATGAGCAGTTCTTC.

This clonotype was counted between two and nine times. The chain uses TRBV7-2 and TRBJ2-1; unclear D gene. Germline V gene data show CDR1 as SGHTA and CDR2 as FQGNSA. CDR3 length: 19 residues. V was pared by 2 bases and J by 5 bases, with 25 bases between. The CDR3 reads CASSLSGLTLHPLDNEQFF. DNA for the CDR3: TGTGCCAGCAGCTTATCGGGTCTCACTTTACACCCCCTGGACAATGAGCAGTTCTTC.

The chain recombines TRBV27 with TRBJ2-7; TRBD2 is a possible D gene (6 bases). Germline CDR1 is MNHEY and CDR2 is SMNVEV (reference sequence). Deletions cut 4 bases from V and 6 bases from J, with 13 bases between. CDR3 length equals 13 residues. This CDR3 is CASSSYASAEQYF. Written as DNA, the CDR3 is TGTGCCAGCAGTTCTTACGCTAGCGCCGAGCAGTACTTC.

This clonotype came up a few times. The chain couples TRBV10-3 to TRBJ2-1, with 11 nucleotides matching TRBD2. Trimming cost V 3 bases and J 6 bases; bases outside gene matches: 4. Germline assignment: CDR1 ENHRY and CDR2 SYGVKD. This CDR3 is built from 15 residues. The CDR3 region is CAISDVAGGGNEQFF. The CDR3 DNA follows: TGTGCCATCAGTGACGTAGCGGGAGGGGGCAATGAGCAGTTCTTC.

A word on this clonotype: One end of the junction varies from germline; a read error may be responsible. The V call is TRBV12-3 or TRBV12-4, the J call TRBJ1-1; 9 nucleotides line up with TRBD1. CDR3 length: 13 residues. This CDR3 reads CASILQGAMQAFF. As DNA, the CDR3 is TGTGCCAGCATTTTACAGGGGGCGATGCAAGCTTTCTTT.

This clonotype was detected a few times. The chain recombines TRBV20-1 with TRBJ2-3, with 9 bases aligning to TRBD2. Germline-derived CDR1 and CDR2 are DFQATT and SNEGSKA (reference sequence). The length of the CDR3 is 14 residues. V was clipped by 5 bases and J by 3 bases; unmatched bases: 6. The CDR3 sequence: CSAPHSGRTDTQYF. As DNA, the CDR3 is TGCAGTGCTCCCCATAGCGGGAGAACAGATACGCAGTATTTT.

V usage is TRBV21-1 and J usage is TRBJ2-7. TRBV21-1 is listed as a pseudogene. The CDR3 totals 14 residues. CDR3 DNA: TGTGCCAGCAGCAAAGGGCCAGCCACCTACGAGCAGTACTTC. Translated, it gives CASSKGPATYEQYF.

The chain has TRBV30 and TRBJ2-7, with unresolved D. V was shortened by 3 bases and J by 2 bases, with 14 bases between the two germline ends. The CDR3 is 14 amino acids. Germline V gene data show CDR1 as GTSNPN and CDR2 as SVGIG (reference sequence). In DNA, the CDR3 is TGTGCCTGGAGGGCAACGTTGGCTACCTACGAGCAGTACTTC. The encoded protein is CAWRATLATYEQYF.

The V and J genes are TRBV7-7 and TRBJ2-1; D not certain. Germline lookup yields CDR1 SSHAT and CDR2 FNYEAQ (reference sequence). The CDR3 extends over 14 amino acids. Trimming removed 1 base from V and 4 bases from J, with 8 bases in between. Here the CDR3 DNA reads TGTGCCAGCAGCTTAGATGGTCGGTACAATGAGCAGTTCTTC. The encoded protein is CASSLDGRYNEQFF.

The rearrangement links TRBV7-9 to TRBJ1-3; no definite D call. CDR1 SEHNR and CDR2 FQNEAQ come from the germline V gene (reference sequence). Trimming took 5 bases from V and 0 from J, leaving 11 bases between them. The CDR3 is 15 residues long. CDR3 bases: TGTGCCAGCAGCGCCCACATGTCCTCTGGAAACACCATATATTTT. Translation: CASSAHMSSGNTIYF.

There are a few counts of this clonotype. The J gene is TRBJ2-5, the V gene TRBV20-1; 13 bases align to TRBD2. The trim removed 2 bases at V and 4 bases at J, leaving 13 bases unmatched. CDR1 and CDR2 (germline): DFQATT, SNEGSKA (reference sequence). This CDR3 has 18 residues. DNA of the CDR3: TGCAGTGCTAGAATCCTCTCTAGGACTAGCGGGGGCGGAGAGACCCAGTACTTC. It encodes CSARILSRTSGGGETQYF.

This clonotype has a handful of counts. The CDR3 loop reads CASSSGPPGQGGNEQFF. The DNA for the CDR3 is TGTGCCAGCAGCTCAGGTCCTCCGGGACAGGGTGGTAATGAGCAGTTCTTC. This chain connects TRBV5-6 to TRBJ2-1; 9 positions agree with TRBD1. Germline-derived CDR1 and CDR2 are SGHDT and YYEEEE. V dropped 3 bases and J dropped 7; count of bases not matched to a gene: 14. CDR3 length: 17 amino acids.

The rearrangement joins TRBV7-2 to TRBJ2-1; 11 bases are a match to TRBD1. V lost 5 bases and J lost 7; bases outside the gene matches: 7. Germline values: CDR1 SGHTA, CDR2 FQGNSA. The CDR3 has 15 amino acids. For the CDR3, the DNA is TGTGCCAGCAGCCATGGACAGGGGGCTAGAAATGAGCAGTTCTTC. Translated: CASSHGQGARNEQFF.

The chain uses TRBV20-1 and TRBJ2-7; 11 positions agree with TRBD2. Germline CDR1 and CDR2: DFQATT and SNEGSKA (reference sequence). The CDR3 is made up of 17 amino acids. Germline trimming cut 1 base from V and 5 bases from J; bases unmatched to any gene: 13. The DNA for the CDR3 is TGCAGTGCTAGAGGTTTGCAGACTAGCGGGGCAGTCGACGAGCAGTACTTC. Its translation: CSARGLQTSGAVDEQYF.

The CDR3 DNA is TGTGCCAGCAGTCCGGACGGACGCTCCTACAATGAGCAGTTCTTC. It is translated as CASSPDGRSYNEQFF. The chain recombines TRBV12-3 or TRBV12-4 with TRBJ2-1; no clear D. V gave up 5 bases and J gave up 0 bases, with 11 bases separating them. This CDR3 contains 15 residues.

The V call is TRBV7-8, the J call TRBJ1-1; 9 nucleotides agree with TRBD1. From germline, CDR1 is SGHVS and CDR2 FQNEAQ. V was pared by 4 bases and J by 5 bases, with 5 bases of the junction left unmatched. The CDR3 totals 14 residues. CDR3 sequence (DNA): TGTGCCAGCAGCTGGGACAGGGTTTATACTGAAGCTTTCTTT. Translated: CASSWDRVYTEAFF.

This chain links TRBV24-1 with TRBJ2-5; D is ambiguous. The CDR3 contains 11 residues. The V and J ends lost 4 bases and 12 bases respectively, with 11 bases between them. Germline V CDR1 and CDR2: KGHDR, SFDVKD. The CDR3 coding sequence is TGTGCCACCAGTGAACGAGGCCCTAAGTACTTC. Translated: CATSERGPKYF.